The rows below give T cell receptor beta chains drawn from one sample of a study of shared clonotypes between healthy human individuals. Repertoires were generated with immunoSEQ multiplex PCR, while TCRdb's copy carries only in-frame clones and drops some. Found here are about 1,900,000 clones, approximately 94% of them singletons; the top ten hold less than 1.5%. What was sequenced was naive CD8+ T cells sorted from blood. The receptors were gathered from a man between 18 and 29 years old in good health. CDR3s include the opening cysteine and the closing phenylalanine or tryptophan. A D gene is named only where the DNA matches it firmly. For some rows the clone size is stated as once, few or many, or as a class when expanded; others skip it.

D,V,size,J,DNA,CDR3
.,TRBV4-3,.,TRBJ2-1,TGCGCCAGCAGCCAAGATTGGGCATCCTACAATGAGCAGTTCTTC,CASSQDWASYNEQFF
TRBD1,TRBV28,.,TRBJ2-1,TGTGCCAGCAGTTCTGACAGGGGGCTAAATAATGAGCAGTTCTTC,CASSSDRGLNNEQFF
TRBD2,TRBV7-8,.,TRBJ2-3,TGTGCCAGCAGCTTCCCGCTAGCGGGGAATACAGATACGCAGTATTTT,CASSFPLAGNTDTQYF
TRBD2,TRBV15,.,TRBJ2-7,TGTGCCACCAGCAGAGGAACCGGACTAGAACTCTACGAGCAGTACTTC,CATSRGTGLELYEQYF
.,TRBV2,.,TRBJ2-7,TGTGCCAGCTTCCTAGCGCGGGATACCTACGAGCAGTACTTC,CASFLARDTYEQYF
.,TRBV2,.,TRBJ2-7,TGTGCCAGCAGCCTCCGGCTCGTTTACGAGCAGTACTTC,CASSLRLVYEQYF
.,TRBV27,.,TRBJ2-7,TGTGCCAGCAGTGCCGGGCCCTACTACGAGCAGTACTTC,CASSAGPYYEQYF
.,TRBV4-1,few,TRBJ1-5,TGCGCCAGCAGCCAAGCAGGGGACGGGAACAATCAGCCCCAGCATTTT,CASSQAGDGNNQPQHF
.,TRBV4-1,.,TRBJ2-1,TGCGCCAGCAGCCAAGGGAAATATGAGCAGTTCTTC,CASSQGKYEQFF
TRBD1,TRBV27,.,TRBJ1-2,TGTGCCAGCAGTTTATTCCAGGGGGACTACTATGGCTACACCTTC,CASSLFQGDYYGYTF
.,TRBV7-9,.,TRBJ2-1,TGTGCCAGCAGCGGGGACCCCTTCTCCTACAATGAGCAGTTCTTC,CASSGDPFSYNEQFF
TRBD2,TRBV7-9,.,TRBJ2-1,TGTGCCAGCAGCCCCACATCCGGACTAGCGGGAGTAGGGAATGAGCAGTTCTTC,CASSPTSGLAGVGNEQFF
.,TRBV11-2,few,TRBJ2-7,TGTGCCAGCAGCTTTTCGGGATACGAGCAGTACTTC,CASSFSGYEQYF
.,TRBV9,.,TRBJ1-2,TGTGCCAGCAGCCCCCATGACGATTACTATGGCTACACCTTC,CASSPHDDYYGYTF
.,TRBV5-1,.,TRBJ2-7,TGCGCCAGCAGTTCGGGAGTCTACTACGAGCAGTACTTC,CASSSGVYYEQYF
.,TRBV5-1,.,TRBJ1-1,TGCGCCAGCAGCTACGGGACAACAGATGAAGCTTTCTTT,CASSYGTTDEAFF
.,TRBV27,.,TRBJ1-1,TGTGCCAGCAGTTTATCTCGGGGCATGAACACTGAAGCTTTCTTT,CASSLSRGMNTEAFF
TRBD2,TRBV5-4,.,TRBJ2-3,TGTGCCAGCAGCTTCCGGGACGGGGGGACAGATACGCAGTATTTT,CASSFRDGGTDTQYF
TRBD1,TRBV28,.,TRBJ2-7,TGTGCCAGCAGTTGGTCGGGACAGGGGGCTTTTGAGCAGTACTTC,CASSWSGQGAFEQYF
.,TRBV19,.,TRBJ1-1,TGTGCCAGTAGTATAGGCCCGGGAGAGCTGAACACTGAAGCTTTCTTT,CASSIGPGELNTEAFF
.,TRBV28,.,TRBJ1-1,TGTGCCAGCAGGCTCTCACCCGGGGCTATGAACACTGAAGCTTTCTTT,CASRLSPGAMNTEAFF
TRBD1,TRBV4-1,.,TRBJ2-7,TGCGCCAGCAGCCCGGACCCGGGACAGGGAACGTACGAGCAGTACTTC,CASSPDPGQGTYEQYF
.,TRBV4-1,once,TRBJ1-1,TGCGCCAGCAGCCCGGCCCCGAACACTGAAGCTTTCTTT,CASSPAPNTEAFF
.,TRBV27,.,TRBJ2-2,TGTGCCAGCAGCGTTCAGATGAACACCGGGGAGCTGTTTTTT,CASSVQMNTGELFF
TRBD1,TRBV6-1,.,TRBJ2-7,TGTGCCAGCAGTGAACTCCAGGGGGTTTGGTACGAGCAGTACTTC,CASSELQGVWYEQYF
.,TRBV29-1,.,TRBJ2-2,TGCAGCGTTCTAAGGCAGAACACCGGGGAGCTGTTTTTT,CSVLRQNTGELFF
.,TRBV5-6,.,TRBJ1-2,TGTGCCAGCAGCTGGGGACAAGCCTATGGCTACACCTTC,CASSWGQAYGYTF
TRBD1,TRBV6-6,once,TRBJ2-7,TGTGCCATCCACGGGGACAGCGGACTCTACGAGCAGTACTTC,CAIHGDSGLYEQYF
TRBD2,TRBV4-1,few,TRBJ2-5,TGCGCCAGCAGCCCGCTAGCGGGGGTAGAATTAGAGACCCAGTACTTC,CASSPLAGVELETQYF
.,TRBV5-5,once,TRBJ2-7,TGTGCCAGCAGCTTGGCCCAGGGGCTAACCTACGAGCAGTACTTC,CASSLAQGLTYEQYF
.,TRBV9,.,TRBJ2-3,TGTGCCAGCAGCGTAGGGAAGGGAGACACAGATACGCAGTATTTT,CASSVGKGDTDTQYF
.,TRBV13,.,TRBJ2-7,TGTGCCAGCAGCCGGGGGACGGGAGCTCACGAGCAGTACTTC,CASSRGTGAHEQYF
.,TRBV29-1,.,TRBJ2-1,TGCAGCACGGAGGAAAATGAGCAGTTCTTC,CSTEENEQFF